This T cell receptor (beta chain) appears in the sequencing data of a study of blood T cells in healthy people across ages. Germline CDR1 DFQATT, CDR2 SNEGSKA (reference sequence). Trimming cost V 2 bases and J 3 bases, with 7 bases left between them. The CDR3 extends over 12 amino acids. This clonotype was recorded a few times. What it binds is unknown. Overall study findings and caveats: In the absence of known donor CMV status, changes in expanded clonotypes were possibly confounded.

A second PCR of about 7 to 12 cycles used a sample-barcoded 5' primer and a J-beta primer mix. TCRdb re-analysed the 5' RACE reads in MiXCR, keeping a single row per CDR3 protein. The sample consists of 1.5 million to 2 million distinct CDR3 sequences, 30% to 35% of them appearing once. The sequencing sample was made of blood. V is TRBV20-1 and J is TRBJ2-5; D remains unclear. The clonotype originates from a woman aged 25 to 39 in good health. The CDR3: CSARSVEETQYF. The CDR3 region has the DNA TGCAGTGCTAGAAGCGTAGAAGAGACCCAGTACTTC.